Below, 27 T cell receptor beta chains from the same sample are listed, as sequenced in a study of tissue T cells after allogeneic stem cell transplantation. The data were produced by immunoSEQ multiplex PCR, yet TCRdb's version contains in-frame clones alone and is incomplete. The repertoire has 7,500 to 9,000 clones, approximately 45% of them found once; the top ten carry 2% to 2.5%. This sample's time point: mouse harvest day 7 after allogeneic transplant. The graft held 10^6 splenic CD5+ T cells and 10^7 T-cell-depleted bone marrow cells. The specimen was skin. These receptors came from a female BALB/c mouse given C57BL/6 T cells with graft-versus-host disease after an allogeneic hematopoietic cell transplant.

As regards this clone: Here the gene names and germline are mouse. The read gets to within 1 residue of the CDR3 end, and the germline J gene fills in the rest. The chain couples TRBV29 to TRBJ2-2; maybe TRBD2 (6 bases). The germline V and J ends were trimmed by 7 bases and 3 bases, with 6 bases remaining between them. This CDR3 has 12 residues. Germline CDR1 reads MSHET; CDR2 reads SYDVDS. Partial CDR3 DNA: TGTGCTAGCACTGGGGACACCGGGCAGCTCTAC. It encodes CASTGDTGQLY. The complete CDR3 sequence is CASTGDTGQLYF. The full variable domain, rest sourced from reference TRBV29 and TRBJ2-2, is DMKVTQMPRYLIKRMGENVLLECGQDMSHETMYWYRQDPGLGLQLIYISYDVDSNSEGDIPKGYRVSRKKREHFSLILDSAKTNQTSVYFCASTGDTGQLYFGEGSKLTVL.

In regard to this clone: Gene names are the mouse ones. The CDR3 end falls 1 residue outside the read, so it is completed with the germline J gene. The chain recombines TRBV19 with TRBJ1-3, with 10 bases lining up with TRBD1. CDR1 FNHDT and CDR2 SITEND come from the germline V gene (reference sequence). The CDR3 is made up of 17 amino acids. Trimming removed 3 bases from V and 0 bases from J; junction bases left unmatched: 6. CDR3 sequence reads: CASSTPTGGTSGNTLYF. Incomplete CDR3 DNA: TGTGCCAGCAGTACCCCGACAGGGGGCACTTCTGGAAATACGCTCTAT.

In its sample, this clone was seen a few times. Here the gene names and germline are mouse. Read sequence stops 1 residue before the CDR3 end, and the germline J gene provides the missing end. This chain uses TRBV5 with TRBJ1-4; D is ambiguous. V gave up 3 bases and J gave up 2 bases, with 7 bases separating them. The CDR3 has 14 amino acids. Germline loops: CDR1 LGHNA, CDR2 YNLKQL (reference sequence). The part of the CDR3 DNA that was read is TGTGCCAGCAGCCAGGGATCATCCAACGAAAGATTATTT. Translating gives CASSQGSSNERLF. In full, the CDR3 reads CASSQGSSNERLFF.

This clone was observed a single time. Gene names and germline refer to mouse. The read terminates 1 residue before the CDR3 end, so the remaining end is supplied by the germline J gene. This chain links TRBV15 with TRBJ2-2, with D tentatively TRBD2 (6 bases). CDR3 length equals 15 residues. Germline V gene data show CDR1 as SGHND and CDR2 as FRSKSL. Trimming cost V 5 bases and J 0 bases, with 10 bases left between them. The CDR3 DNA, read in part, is TGTGCCAGCAGTCTCCGGGACTCAAACACCGGGCAGCTCTAC. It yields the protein CASSLRDSNTGQLY. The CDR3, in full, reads CASSLRDSNTGQLYF.

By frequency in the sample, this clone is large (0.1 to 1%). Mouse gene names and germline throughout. The CDR3 sequence: CASSGQGYEQYF. The covered CDR3 bases are TGTGCCAGCAGTGGACAGGGTTATGAACAGTAC. J is TRBJ2-7 and V is TRBV13-1, with 7 nucleotides matching TRBD1. The missing CDR3 end, 1 residue past where the read stops, is filled in from the germline J gene. The CDR3 extends over 12 amino acids. Per germline, CDR1 NSHNY and CDR2 SYGAGN. The trim removed 3 bases at V and 4 bases at J, leaving 1 base unmatched.

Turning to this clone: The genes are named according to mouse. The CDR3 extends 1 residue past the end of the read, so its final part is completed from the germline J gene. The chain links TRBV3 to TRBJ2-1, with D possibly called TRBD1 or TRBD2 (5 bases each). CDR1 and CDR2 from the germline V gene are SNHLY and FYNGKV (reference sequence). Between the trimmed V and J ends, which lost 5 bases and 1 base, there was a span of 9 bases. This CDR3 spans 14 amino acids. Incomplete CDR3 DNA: TGTGCCAGCAGCCCGGGACGAAACTATGCTGAGCAGTTC. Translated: CASSPGRNYAEQF. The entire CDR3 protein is CASSPGRNYAEQFF.

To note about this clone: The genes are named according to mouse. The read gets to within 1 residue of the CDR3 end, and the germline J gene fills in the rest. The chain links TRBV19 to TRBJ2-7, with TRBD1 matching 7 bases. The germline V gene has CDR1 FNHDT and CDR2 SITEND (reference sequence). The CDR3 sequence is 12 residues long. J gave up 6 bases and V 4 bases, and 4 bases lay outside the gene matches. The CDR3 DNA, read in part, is TGTGCCAGCAGTCCCCAGGGGGTTGAACAGTAC. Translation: CASSPQGVEQY. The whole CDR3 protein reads CASSPQGVEQYF.

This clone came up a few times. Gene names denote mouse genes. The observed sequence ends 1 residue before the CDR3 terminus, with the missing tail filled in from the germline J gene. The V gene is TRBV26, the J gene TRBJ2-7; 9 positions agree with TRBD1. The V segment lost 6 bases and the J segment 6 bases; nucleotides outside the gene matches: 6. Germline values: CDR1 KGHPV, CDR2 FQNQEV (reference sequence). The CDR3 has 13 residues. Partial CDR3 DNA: TGTGCCAGCAGGCGGGACAGGGAATTTGAACAGTAC. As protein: CASRRDREFEQY. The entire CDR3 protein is CASRRDREFEQYF.

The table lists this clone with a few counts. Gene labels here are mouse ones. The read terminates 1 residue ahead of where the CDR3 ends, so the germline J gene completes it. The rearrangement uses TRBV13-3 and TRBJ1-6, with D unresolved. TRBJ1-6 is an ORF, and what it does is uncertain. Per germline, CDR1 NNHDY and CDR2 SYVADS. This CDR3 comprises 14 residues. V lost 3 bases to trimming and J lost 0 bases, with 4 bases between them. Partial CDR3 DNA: TGTGCCAGCAGTGGGAATTCCTATAATTCGCCCCTCTAC. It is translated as CASSGNSYNSPLY. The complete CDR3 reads CASSGNSYNSPLYF.

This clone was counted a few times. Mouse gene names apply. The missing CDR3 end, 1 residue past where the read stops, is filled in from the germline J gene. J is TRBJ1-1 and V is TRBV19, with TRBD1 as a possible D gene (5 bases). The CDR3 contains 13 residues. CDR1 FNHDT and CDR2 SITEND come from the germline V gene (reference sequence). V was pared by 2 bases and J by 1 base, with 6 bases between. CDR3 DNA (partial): TGTGCCAGCAGTATCGACAGAAACACAGAAGTCTTC. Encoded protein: CASSIDRNTEVF. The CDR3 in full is CASSIDRNTEVFF.

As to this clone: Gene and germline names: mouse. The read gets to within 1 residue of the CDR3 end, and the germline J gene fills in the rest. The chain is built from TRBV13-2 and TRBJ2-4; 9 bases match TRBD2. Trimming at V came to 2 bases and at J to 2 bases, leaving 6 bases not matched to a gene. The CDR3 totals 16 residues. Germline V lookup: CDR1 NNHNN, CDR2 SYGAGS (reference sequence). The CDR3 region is CASGEPWGGFQNTLYF. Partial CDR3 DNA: TGTGCCAGCGGTGAACCCTGGGGGGGGTTTCAAAACACCTTGTAC.

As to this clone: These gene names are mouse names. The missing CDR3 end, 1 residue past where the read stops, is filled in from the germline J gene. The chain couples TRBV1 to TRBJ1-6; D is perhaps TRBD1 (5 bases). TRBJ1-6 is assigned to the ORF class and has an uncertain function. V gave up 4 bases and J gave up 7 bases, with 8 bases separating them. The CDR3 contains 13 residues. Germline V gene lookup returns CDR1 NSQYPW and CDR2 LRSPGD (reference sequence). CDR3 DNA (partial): TGCACCTGCAGTGTAGGGGTCAATTCGCCCCTCTAC. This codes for CTCSVGVNSPLY. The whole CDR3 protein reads CTCSVGVNSPLYF.

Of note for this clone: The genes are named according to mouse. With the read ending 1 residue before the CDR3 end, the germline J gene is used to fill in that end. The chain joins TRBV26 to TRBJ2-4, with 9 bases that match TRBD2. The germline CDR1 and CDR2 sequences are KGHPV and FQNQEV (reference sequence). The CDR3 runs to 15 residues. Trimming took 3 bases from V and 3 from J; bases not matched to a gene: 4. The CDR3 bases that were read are TGTGCCAGCAGTCTCTTGACTGGGGGACAAAACACCTTGTAC. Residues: CASSLLTGGQNTLY. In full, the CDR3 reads CASSLLTGGQNTLYF. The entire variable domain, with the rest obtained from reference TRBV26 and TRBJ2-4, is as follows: NSKVIQTPRYLVKGQGQKAKMRCIPEKGHPVVFWYQQNKNNEFKFLINFQNQEVLQQIDMTEKRFSAECPSNSPCSLEIQSSEAGDSALYLCASSLLTGGQNTLYFGAGTRLSVL.

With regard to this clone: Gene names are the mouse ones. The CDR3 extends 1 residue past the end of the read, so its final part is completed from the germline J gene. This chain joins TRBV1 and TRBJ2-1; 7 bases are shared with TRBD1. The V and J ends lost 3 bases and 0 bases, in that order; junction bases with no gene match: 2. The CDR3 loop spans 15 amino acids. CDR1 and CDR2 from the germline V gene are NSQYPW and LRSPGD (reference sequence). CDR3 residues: CTCSASGGNYAEQFF. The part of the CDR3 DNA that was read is TGCACCTGCAGTGCCTCAGGGGGTAACTATGCTGAGCAGTTC. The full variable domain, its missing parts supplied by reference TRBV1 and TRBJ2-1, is VTLLEQNPRWRLVPRGQAVNLRCILKNSQYPWMSWYQQDLQKQLQWLFTLRSPGDKEVKSLPGADYLATRVTDTELRLQVANMSQGRTLYCTCSASGGNYAEQFFGPGTRLTVL.

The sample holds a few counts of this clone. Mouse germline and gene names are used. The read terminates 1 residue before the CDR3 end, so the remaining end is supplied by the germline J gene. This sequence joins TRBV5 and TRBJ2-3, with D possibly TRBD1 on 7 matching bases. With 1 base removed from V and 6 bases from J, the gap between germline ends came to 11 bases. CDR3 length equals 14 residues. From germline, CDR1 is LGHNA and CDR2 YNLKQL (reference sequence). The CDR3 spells CASSQGRGRETLYF. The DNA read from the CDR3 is TGTGCCAGCAGCCAAGGAAGGGGGCGGGAAACGCTGTAT.

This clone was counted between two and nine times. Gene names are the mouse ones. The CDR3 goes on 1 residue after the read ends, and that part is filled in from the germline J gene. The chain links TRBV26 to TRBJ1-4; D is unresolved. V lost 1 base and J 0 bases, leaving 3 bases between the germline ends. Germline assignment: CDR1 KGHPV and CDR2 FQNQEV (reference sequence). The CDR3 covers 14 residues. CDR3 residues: CASSLLLSNERLFF. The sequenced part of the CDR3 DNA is TGTGCCAGCAGTCTGTTACTTTCCAACGAAAGATTATTT.

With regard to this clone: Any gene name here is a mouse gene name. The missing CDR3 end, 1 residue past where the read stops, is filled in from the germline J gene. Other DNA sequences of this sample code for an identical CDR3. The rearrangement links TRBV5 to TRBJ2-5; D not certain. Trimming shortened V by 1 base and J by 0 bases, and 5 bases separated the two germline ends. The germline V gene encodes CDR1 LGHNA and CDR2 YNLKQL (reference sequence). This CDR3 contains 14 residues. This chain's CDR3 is CASSQGGNQDTQYF. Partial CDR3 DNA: TGTGCCAGCAGCCAAGGAGGAAACCAAGACACCCAGTAC.

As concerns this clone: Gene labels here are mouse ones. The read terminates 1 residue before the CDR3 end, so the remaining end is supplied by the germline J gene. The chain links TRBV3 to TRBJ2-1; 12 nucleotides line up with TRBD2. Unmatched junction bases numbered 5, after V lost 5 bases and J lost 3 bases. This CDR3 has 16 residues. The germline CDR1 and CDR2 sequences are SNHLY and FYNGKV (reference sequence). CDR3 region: CASSRLGGLSYAEQFF. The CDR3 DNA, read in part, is TGTGCCAGCAGCCGACTGGGGGGGCTTAGCTATGCTGAGCAGTTC.

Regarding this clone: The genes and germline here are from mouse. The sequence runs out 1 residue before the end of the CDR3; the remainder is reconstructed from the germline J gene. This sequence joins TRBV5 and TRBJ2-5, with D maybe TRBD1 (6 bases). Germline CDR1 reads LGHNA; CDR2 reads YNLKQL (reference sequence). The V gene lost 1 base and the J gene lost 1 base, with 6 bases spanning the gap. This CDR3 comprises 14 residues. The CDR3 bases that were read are TGTGCCAGCAGCCAAGGGACAGACCAAGACACCCAGTAC. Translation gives CASSQGTDQDTQY. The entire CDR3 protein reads CASSQGTDQDTQYF.

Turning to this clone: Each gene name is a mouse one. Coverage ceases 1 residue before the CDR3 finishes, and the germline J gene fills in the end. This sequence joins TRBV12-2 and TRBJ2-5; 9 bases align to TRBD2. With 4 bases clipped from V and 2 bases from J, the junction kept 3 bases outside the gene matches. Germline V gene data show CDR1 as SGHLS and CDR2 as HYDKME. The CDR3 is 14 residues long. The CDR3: CASSPGLGQDTQYF. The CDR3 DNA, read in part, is TGTGCCAGCTCGCCGGGACTGGGCCAAGACACCCAGTAC.

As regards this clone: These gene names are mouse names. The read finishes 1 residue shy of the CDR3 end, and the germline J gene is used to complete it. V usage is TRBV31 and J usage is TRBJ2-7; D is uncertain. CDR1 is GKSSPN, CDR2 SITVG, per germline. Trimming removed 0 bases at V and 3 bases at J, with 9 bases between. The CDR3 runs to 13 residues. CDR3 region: CAWSLYKSYEQYF. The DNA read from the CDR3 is TGTGCCTGGAGTCTATACAAAAGCTATGAACAGTAC.

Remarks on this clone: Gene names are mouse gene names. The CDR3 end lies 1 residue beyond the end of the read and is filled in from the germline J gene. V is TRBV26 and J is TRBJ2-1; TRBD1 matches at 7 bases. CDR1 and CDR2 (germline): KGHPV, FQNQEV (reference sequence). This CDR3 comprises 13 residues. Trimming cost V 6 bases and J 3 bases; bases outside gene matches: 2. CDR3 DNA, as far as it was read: TGTGCCAGCAGCCGGGACAGCTATGCTGAGCAGTTC. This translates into CASSRDSYAEQF. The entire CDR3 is CASSRDSYAEQFF.

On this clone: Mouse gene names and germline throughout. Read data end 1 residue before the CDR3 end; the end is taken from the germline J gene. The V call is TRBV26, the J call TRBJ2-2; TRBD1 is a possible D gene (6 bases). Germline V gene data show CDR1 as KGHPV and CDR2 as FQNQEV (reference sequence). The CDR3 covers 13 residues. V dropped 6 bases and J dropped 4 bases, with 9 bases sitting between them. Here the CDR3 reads CASRTGITGQLYF. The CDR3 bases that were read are TGTGCCAGCAGAACAGGGATCACCGGGCAGCTCTAC.

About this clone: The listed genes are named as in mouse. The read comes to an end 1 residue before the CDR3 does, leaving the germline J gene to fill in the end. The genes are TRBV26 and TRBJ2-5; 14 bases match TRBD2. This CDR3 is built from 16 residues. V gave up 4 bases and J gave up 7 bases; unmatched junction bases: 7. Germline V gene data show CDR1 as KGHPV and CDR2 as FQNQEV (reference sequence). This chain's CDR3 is CASSRGTGGARHTQYF. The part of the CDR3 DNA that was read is TGTGCCAGCAGTCGAGGGACTGGGGGGGCGAGGCACACCCAGTAC.

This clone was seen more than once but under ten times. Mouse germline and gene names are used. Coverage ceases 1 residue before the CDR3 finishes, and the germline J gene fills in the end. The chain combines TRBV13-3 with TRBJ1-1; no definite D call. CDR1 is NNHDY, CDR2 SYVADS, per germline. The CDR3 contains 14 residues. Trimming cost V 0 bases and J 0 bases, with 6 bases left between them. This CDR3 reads CASSDARQNTEVFF. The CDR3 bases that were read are TGTGCCAGCAGTGATGCCCGACAGAACACAGAAGTCTTC.

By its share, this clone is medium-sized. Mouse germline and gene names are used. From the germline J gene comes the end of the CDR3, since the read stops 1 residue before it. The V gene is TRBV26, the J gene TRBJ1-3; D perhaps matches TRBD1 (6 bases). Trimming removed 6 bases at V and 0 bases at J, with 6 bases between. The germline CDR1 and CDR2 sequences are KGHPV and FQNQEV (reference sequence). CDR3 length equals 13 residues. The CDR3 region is CASRTGSGNTLYF. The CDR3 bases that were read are TGTGCCAGCAGGACAGGTTCTGGAAATACGCTCTAT.

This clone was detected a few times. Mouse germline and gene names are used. The CDR3 here is CASTANSDYTF. The sequenced CDR3 bases are TGTGCCAGCACCGCAAACTCCGACTACACC. The V gene is TRBV19, the J gene TRBJ1-2, with D uncertain. The read terminates 1 residue before the CDR3 end, so the remaining end is supplied by the germline J gene. The V and J ends lost 6 bases and 0 bases respectively, with 3 bases between them. The CDR3 spans 11 residues. Germline-derived CDR1 and CDR2 are FNHDT and SITEND (reference sequence).